The clone carrying this TCR beta chain was observed a handful of times. The protocol was immunoSEQ multiplex PCR, while the TCRdb copy is restricted to in-frame clones and leaves out a portion. The sample holds about 330,000 clones, 85% to 90% seen once. The sample originates from a study of blood T cell repertoires in COVID-19. V gave up 3 bases and J gave up 7 bases; unmatched junction bases: 9. CDR1 is SGDLS and CDR2 is YYNGEE in the germline V gene. The CDR3 loop spans 15 amino acids. Sequencing was performed on peripheral blood. The sequence was obtained from a woman between 45 and 65 years old with active or convalescent COVID-19. The V and J genes are TRBV9 and TRBJ1-4, with TRBD1 matching over 7 bases. DNA of the CDR3: TGTGCCAGCAGCGCCCCGGGACAGCTTACTGAAAAACTGTTTTTT. This sequence encodes CASSAPGQLTEKLFF.